This T cell receptor beta chain originates from a study of shared clonotypes between healthy human individuals. Study-wide points: The researchers took only blood, and tissue repertoires probably look different.

Subsets obtained from CD4+ cells comprised CD45RA+ naive and CD45RA-negative memory cells. V was pared by 4 bases and J by 0 bases, with 10 bases between. CDR3 size: 13 residues. Germline V gives CDR1 SQVTM, CDR2 ANQGSEA. Sorted-subset replicate PCRs used approximately 180 ng of genomic DNA. This amount corresponded to 30,000 to 35,000 T cell genomes. Sequenced by immunoSEQ multiplex PCR; TCRdb stores in-frame clones only, minus some. The sample lists about 2 million clones; around 95% were seen once. In the case of this clone: What it binds is unknown.

Sample: naive CD4+ T cells sorted from blood. Subset meaning: CD45RA+ positively selected. The chain links TRBV29-1 to TRBJ2-7; D unresolved. The clonotype comes from a man younger than 30 in good health. The CDR3 nucleotides read TGCAGCGTTGCAGCCCAGCACTCCTACGAGCAGTACTTC. It encodes CSVAAQHSYEQYF.